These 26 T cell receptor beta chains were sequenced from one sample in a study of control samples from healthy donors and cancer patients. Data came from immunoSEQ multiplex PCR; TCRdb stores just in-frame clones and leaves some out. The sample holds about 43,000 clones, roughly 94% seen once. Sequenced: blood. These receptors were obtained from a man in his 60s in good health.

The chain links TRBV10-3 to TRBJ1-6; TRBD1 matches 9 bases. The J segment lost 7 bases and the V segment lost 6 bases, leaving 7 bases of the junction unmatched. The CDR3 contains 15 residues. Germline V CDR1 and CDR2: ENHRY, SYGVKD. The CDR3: CAISRDRALNSPLHF. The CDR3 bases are TGTGCCATCAGCCGGGACAGGGCCCTGAATTCACCCCTCCACTTT.

DNA of the CDR3: TGTGCCAGCAGTTCGGGGGACAGCTCCTACGAGCAGTACTTC. Translation gives CASSSGDSSYEQYF. The rearrangement uses TRBV28 and TRBJ2-7, with D perhaps matching TRBD1 (7 bases). The CDR3 covers 14 residues. Deletions cut 4 bases from V and 0 bases from J, with 10 bases between. The germline CDR1 and CDR2 sequences are MDHEN and SYDVKM.

This chain's CDR3 is CASSLSGGQGGETQYF. The CDR3 DNA sequence: TGTGCCAGCAGCCTCTCCGGAGGCCAAGGAGGAGAGACCCAGTACTTC. The chain uses TRBV5-4 and TRBJ2-5, with D perhaps matching TRBD2 (5 bases). V lost 4 bases, J lost 4 bases, and 20 bases lay in between. The CDR3 sequence is 16 residues long. Per the germline V gene, CDR1 is SGHNT and CDR2 is YYREEE (reference sequence).

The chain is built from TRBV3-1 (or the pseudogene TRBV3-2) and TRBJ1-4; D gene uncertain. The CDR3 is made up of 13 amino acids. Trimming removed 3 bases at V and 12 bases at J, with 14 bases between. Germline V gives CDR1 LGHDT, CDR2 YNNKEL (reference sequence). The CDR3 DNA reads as TGTGCCAGCAGCCAGGAGGGAGGGAGGGAACTGTTTTTT. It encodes CASSQEGGRELFF.

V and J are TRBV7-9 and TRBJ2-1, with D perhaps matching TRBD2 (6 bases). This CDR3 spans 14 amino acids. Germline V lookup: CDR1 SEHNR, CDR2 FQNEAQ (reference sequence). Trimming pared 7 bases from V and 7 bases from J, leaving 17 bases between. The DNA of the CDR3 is TGTGCCAGCACCATAGCGGCTCCGGGAAATGAGCAGTTCTTC. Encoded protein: CASTIAAPGNEQFF.

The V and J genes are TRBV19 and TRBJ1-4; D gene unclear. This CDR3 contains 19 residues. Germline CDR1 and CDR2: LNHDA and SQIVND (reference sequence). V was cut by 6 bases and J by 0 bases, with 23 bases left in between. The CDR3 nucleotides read TGTGCCAGTAGCCCCAAGTACGACCTGTGGAGGGCAACTAATGAAAAACTGTTTTTT. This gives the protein CASSPKYDLWRATNEKLFF.

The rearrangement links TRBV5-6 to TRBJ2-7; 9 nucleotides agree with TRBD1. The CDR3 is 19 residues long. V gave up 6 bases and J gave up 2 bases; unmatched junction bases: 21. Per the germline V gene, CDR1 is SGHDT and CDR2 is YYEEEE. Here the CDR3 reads CASNLARDRDVLGAYEQYF. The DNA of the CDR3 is TGTGCCAGCAACCTAGCCCGGGACAGGGACGTGTTAGGCGCCTACGAGCAGTACTTC.

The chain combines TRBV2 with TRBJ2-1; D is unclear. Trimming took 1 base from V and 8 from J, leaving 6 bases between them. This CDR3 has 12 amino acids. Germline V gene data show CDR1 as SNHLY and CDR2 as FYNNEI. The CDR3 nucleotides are TGTGCCAGCAGTGAAGAGGGTTATGAGCAGTTCTTC. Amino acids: CASSEEGYEQFF. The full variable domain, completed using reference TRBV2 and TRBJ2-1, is EPEVTQTPSHQVTQMGQEVILRCVPISNHLYFYWYRQILGQKVEFLVSFYNNEISEKSEIFDDQFSVERPDGSNFTLKIRSTKLEDSAMYFCASSEEGYEQFFGPGTRLTVL.

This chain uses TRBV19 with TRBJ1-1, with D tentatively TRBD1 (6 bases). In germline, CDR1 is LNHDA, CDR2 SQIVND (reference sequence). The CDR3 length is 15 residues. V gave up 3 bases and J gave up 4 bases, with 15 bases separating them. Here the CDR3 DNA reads TGTGCCAGTAGTATTAATGCAGGGGTTATCACTGAAGCTTTCTTT. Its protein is CASSINAGVITEAFF.

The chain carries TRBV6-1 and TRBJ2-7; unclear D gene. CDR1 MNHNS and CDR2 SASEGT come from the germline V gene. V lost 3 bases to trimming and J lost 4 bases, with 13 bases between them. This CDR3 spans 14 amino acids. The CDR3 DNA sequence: TGTGCCAGCAGTGAGGTCGAGACCTTGTACGAGCAGTACTTC. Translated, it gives CASSEVETLYEQYF.

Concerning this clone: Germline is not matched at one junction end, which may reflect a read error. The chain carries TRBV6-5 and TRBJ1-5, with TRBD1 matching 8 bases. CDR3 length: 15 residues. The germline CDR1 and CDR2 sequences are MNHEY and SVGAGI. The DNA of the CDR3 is TGTGCCAGCAGTTTTGGGACAGGTCCCAATCAGCCCCGGCATTTT. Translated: CASSFGTGPNQPRHF.

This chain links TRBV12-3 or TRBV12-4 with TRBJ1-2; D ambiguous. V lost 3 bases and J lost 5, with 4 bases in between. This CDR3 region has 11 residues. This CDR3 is CASSFGYGYTF. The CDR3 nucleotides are TGTGCCAGCAGTTTTGGGTATGGCTACACCTTC.

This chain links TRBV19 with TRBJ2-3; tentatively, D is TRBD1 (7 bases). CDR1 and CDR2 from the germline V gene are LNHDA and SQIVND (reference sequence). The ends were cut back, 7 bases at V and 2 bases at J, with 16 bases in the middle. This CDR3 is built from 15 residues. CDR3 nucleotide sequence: TGTGCCAGTACCGGGGGACAGCGACACACAGATACGCAGTATTTT. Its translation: CASTGGQRHTDTQYF.

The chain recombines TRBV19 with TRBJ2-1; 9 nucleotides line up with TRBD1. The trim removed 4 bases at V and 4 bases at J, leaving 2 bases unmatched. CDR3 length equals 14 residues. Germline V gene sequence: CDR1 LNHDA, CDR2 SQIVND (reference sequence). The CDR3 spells CASSTGQGYNEQFF. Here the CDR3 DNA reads TGTGCCAGTAGTACCGGACAGGGGTACAATGAGCAGTTCTTC.

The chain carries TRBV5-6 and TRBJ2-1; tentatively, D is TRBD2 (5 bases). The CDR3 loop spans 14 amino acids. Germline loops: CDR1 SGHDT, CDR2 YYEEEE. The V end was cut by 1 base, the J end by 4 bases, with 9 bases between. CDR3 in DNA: TGTGCCAGCAGCTTGAAGTGGGAGTACAATGAGCAGTTCTTC. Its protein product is CASSLKWEYNEQFF.

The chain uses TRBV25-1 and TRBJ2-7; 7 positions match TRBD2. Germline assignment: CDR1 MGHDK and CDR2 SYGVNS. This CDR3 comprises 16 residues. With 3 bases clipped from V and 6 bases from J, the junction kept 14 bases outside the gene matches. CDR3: CASSEGHREGRCEQYF. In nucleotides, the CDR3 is TGTGCCAGCAGTGAGGGGCATAGGGAGGGGCGTTGCGAGCAGTACTTC.

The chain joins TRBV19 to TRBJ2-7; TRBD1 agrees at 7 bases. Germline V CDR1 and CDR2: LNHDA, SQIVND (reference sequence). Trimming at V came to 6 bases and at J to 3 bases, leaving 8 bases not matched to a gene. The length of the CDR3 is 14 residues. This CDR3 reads CASSPGRGSYEQYF. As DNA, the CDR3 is TGTGCCAGTAGCCCCGGCAGGGGGAGCTACGAGCAGTACTTC.

The CDR3 loop reads CASSGSGEQPQHF. CDR3 sequence (DNA): TGCGCCAGCAGTGGATCTGGGGAACAGCCCCAGCATTTT. The chain couples TRBV10-1 to TRBJ1-5; D is undetermined. V was trimmed by 4 bases and J by 7 bases, leaving 11 bases between them. The germline V gene has CDR1 WNHNN and CDR2 SYGVQD (reference sequence). The CDR3 has 13 residues.

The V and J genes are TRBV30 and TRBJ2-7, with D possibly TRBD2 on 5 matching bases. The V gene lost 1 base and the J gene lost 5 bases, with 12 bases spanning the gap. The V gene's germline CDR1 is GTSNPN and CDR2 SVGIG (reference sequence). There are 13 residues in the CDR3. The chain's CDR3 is CAWSDPGMDEQYF. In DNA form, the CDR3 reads TGTGCCTGGAGTGATCCCGGGATGGACGAGCAGTACTTC.

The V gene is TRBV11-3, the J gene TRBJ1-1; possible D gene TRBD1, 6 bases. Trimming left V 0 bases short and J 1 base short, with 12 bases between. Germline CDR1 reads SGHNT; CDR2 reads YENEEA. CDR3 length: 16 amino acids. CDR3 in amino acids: CASSLDDAGANTEAFF. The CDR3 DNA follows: TGTGCCAGCAGCTTAGATGACGCAGGGGCGAACACTGAAGCTTTCTTT.

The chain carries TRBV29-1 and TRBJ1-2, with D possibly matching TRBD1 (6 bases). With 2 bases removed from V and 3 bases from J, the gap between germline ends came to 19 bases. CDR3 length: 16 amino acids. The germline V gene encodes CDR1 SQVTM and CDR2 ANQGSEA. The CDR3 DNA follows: TGCAGCGTTGAATCGTGGGGAACACAGGGTGACTATGGCTACACCTTC. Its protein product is CSVESWGTQGDYGYTF.

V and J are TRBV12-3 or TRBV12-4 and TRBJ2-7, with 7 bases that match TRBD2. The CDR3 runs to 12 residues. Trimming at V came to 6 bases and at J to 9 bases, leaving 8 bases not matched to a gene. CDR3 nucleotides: TGTGCCAGCAGGAAATCTAGACTAGCGCAGTACTTC. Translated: CASRKSRLAQYF.

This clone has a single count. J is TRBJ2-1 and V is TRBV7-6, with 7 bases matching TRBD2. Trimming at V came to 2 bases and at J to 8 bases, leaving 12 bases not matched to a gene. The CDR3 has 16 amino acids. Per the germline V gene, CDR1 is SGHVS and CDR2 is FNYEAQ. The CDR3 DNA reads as TGTGCCAGCAGCTTAAGCGGGACGATTGTGGCCGATGAGCAGTTCTTC. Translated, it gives CASSLSGTIVADEQFF. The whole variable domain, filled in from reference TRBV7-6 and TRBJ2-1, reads GAGVSQSPRYKVTKRGQDVALRCDPISGHVSLYWYRQALGQGPEFLTYFNYEAQQDKSGLPNDRFSAERPEGSISTLTIQRTEQRDSAMYRCASSLSGTIVADEQFFGPGTRLTVL.

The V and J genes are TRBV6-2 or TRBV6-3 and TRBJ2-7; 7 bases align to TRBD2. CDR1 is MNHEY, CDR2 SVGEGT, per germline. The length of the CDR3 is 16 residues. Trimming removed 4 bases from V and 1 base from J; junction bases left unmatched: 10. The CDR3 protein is CASSFPTGGSSYEQYF. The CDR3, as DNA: TGTGCCAGCAGTTTCCCCACCGGGGGGAGTTCCTACGAGCAGTACTTC.

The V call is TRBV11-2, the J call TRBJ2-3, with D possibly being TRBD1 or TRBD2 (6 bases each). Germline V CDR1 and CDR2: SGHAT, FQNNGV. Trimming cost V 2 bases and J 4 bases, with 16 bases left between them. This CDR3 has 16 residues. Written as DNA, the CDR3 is TGTGCCAGCAGCTTACGGGGGACTGGGGGCGCAGATACGCAGTATTTT. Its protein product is CASSLRGTGGADTQYF.

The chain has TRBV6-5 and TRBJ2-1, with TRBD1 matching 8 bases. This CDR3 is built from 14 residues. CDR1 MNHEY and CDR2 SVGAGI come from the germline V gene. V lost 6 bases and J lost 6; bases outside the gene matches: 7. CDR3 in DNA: TGTGCCAGCAGCCCGACAGGGGAGGTCAATGAGCAGTTCTTC. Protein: CASSPTGEVNEQFF.